This TCR beta chain stems from a study of cytomegalovirus exposure and HLA in healthy donors (dated by TCRdb to about 2017). General notes on the study: An earlier analysis of several hundred of the donors reported approximately 290 Gb of sequence data and around 110 million unique TCR beta sequences from about 179 million T cells. Because of strong linkage in the cohort, five DR-DQ haplotypes were treated as single units for association and clustering. In the later analysis, no new phenotypic data were used to find candidate immune exposures; instead, reliance was placed on TCR beta sequences and their occurrence across donors. Of the roughly 400 genotyped donors, roughly 80% fell in the genetic ancestry cluster associated with self-reported Caucasian donors. An early release covering roughly 580 HLA-typed donors comprised about 310 gigabases of sequencing data and 65 million to 100 million unique TCR sequences. A later genetic analysis took genome-wide SNP genotypes for about 65% of the 666 donors and used that subset as a discovery cohort. HLA typing included class I and class II loci at four-digit resolution. In addition to the first cohort of 666 subjects, a separate validation cohort of approximately 110 different subjects was used. The study aimed to test whether cataloging public T cell receptors could reveal signatures of past pathogen exposure. The study used immunosequencing to profile the T cell repertoires of 666 subjects and linked those repertoires to cytomegalovirus serostatus. In a later analysis, previously published TCR beta repertoires from 550 to 700 donors were re-analyzed and high-resolution HLA genotyping was added so that TCR occurrence patterns could be studied. Every discovery cohort repertoire had been produced on one sequencing platform. The number of typed donors differed by locus: about 629-640 for A, B, C, DRB1 and DQB1; approximately 540 for DQA1; over 600 for DPA1; and around 470 for DPB1. An earlier analysis of a few hundred of the donors applied high-throughput TCR beta sequencing to assess whether each TCR beta V gene segment acted as functional or pseudogenic. The study combined high-throughput TCR immunosequencing, statistical association of individual TCRs with disease status, and machine learning to predict cytomegalovirus infection status. Donor age, sex, ethnicity and CMV serostatus were collected together with the repertoire data. On average, 235,054 unique TCR beta nucleotide sequences were sequenced per donor among 398 genotyped donors of the cohort, with roughly 18% of those sequences being non-productive. On the study overall, not on this receptor specifically: Because counts were too low, around 17 rarely observed V segments, including chromosome 9 orphons, were left out of the earlier analysis of 500 to 650 of the donors. Linkage disequilibrium might explain the correlated functional status among segregating V segments, but an unknown experimental factor could not be excluded. According to a later analysis, most CMV-associated TCR beta chains appeared to be HLA-restricted, and the HLA associations seemed to be driven largely by CMV exposure. A further reported finding was that TCR beta sequences accurately predicted the HLA-A and HLA-B alleles for most subjects in the first cohort. In a later analysis, HLA-associated TCR beta chains showed more clonal expansion and lower generation probabilities than non-associated chains that were equally common. According to a later analysis, parvovirus B19, influenza, CMV and Epstein-Barr virus appeared linked to several top co-occurrence clusters. According to a later analysis, TCR association rates differed among HLA loci, with DRB1 alleles showing the most associated TCRs and HLA-C alleles showing the fewest. The cohort was sequenced for TCR beta chains only, and without alpha or paired-chain data the features that could be detected were limited. Assigning TCR associations to individual alleles was difficult when HLA alleles, especially DR and DQ, strongly co-occurred. Most TCR sequences were observed very rarely across donors, whereas some public TCRs were present in many individuals. A cluster of highly shared sequence variants was judged likely to represent a technical artifact of the sequencing pipeline. It was suggested by the authors that the approach could potentially be generalized to other disease states and immunological phenotypes. A later analysis associated approximately 17,000 TCR beta sequences with specific HLA alleles at a false discovery rate of 0.05. Some IMGT-functional V segments, including TRBV6-2 and TRBV6-3, could not be distinguished by the 87-base-pair reads and were therefore excluded. The classifier was reported to diagnose cytomegalovirus status with high specificity and sensitivity in both the original cohort and the validation cohort. Three of the identified cytomegalovirus-associated TCR beta chains were confirmed in vitro to be specific for cytomegalovirus antigens. The only immune exposure information available for the cohort was CMV serostatus. The presence/absence analyses assumed that sequencing depth was roughly uniform across donors, and that assumption may not be true. Broadly in line with IMGT annotations, most TCR beta V segments showed up in productive rearrangements about 90% or about 30% of the time in an earlier analysis of approximately 600 of the donors. In the study, approximately 150 TCR beta chains were listed as associated with cytomegalovirus. A later genetic analysis reported fewer N-insertions in productive TCRs among donors in an Asian-associated ancestry cluster than the 666-donor mean. In a later genetic analysis, a missense DCLRE1C variant was associated with V-gene and J-gene trimming of TCR beta chains, and the association was replicated in an independent cohort. Because HLA typing was unavailable for some donors at each locus, only the typed subset was used in association tests.

As to this clone: Its antigen is not yet known. No base quality information exists; no much larger clone differs at one position.

In total, 600 or so healthy bone marrow donors made up the cohort. Cohort members were all nominally healthy when sampled, although unrecorded immune exposures were likely present. The donor tested CMV seronegative, placing the donor among the approximately 400 seronegative members of the cohort. Every donor gave a peripheral blood sample, and the peripheral blood mononuclear cells from that sample were used for TCR beta sequencing. Genomic DNA was extracted from the blood cell samples with the Qiagen DNeasy Blood Extraction Kit. Receptors were amplified or captured by the immunoSEQ multiplex PCR assay. A mixture of 60 forward primers for TCR Vbeta segments and 13 reverse primers for TCR Jbeta segments was used in the multiplex PCR. The CDR3 region of rearranged TCR beta genes was amplified from genomic DNA with a multiplex PCR assay. The amplified TCR beta libraries were sequenced on the Illumina HiSeq System as 87-base-pair reads. Processing in the source paper ran as follows. In a later analysis, some 80 million unique TCR beta chains were counted across the 666 repertoires, and roughly 11 million of these chains were shared by at least two donors. To remove PCR and sequencing errors, raw reads were error-corrected and collapsed into unique sequences using a nearest-neighbor algorithm that merged closely related sequences. To assign V, D and J gene segments, CDR3 sequences were aligned to IMGT reference sequences. For a sequence to be retained, a match of at least six nucleotides to both a V gene segment and a J gene segment was required. Rearrangements were called productive when the CDR3 lacked stop codons and stayed in frame with V and J; all others were non-productive. CDR3 was defined according to IMGT convention as the region running from the second conserved V-encoded cysteine to the conserved J-encoded phenylalanine. In an earlier analysis of more than 550 of the donors, sequences lacking an unambiguous match to a single V gene segment were excluded. In an earlier analysis of 587 of the donors, V segments were called functional above 56.7% productive rearrangements and were called segregating when the between-donor standard deviation exceeded 5%. A statistical classification framework was built to diagnose cytomegalovirus status from the catalog of TCR beta chain sequences. In a later analysis, TCR nucleotide sequences were compared against IMGT/GENE-DB human TR gene sequences so that V and J genes could be assigned. In a later analysis, CDR3 sequences and most-parsimonious VDJ recombination scenarios were assigned using the TCRdist pipeline. In a later analysis, every TCR beta chain was defined by the combination of its CDR3 amino acid sequence and its V-gene family, and reads without a unique V-gene family were dropped. A later analysis removed 500 to 650 highly shared, low-generation-probability nucleotide sequences to deal with suspected cross-contamination and a sequencing artifact. For each public chain, a later analysis derived a clonal expansion index from normalized ranks of inferred template counts within each repertoire. A later analysis computed generation probabilities with a VDJ recombination model fitted to out-of-frame rearrangements, and checked the results against IGoR. In a later analysis, TCR-TCR, TCR-HLA and TCR-CMV co-occurrence was scored with hypergeometric tests, and a repertoire-size bias correction was applied to TCR pairs. False discovery rates were estimated in a later analysis by permuting HLA or CMV assignments 20 times. In a later analysis, co-occurring TCRs were grouped using DBSCAN, with TCRdist sequence similarity added in when clustering inside HLA-allele-positive subsets. Repertoires with fewer than 30,000 or more than 120,000 public chains, plus five repertoires with anomalous nucleotide sharing, were excluded from co-occurrence clustering. As stored in TCRdb, this immuneACCESS dataset retains in-frame rearrangements with V and J assigned. A fraction of the clones does not appear; measured against another copy, unresolved V genes explain less than half of the discrepancy, and the remainder lacks a known reason. V and J calls and clone size are given by that table; D and trimming were obtained from the DNA. This sample lists 200,000 to 250,000 clones; about 77% were detected once. The ten largest clonotypes hold approximately 0.47% of the sample.

The CDR3 contains 14 residues, cysteine and phenylalanine counted. Kept here is only the CDR3 DNA, which spans 42 bases and is read in frame from base 1. V is trimmed back by 8 bases and J by 5 bases, and the junction contains 9 bases that no gene match accounts for. Per the germline V gene, SNHLY is the CDR1 and FYNNEI is the CDR2. Sequencing was performed on PBMCs. The source is a boy younger than 18 in good health and CMV-seronegative. The rearrangement joined TRBV2 to TRBJ1-5; 7 central bases correspond to TRBD1. The CDR3 here reads CASLPGGRDQPQHF. The DNA sequence is as follows: TGTGCCAGCCTCCCAGGGGGAAGAGATCAGCCCCAGCATTTT. Reference TRBV2 and TRBJ1-5 genes cover what lies past the CDR3, so the full variable domain is EPEVTQTPSHQVTQMGQEVILRCVPISNHLYFYWYRQILGQKVEFLVSFYNNEISEKSEIFDDQFSVERPDGSNFTLKIRSTKLEDSAMYFCASLPGGRDQPQHFGDGTRLSIL.